What follows are 19 T cell receptor beta chains derived from one specimen sequenced in a study of CD8+CD57+ T cells in acquired aplastic anemia. Using genomic DNA as the template, TCR beta VDJ and CDR3 profiling was carried out. TCRdb fed the reads into MiXCR, producing one record per CDR3 protein. The table has 400,000 to 450,000 distinct CDR3 sequences, around 68% seen once; the top ten hold approximately 4%. The sequencing sample was made of sorted CD4+, CD8+, or CD8+CD57+ T cells (not recorded which) from PBMCs. The receptors were gathered from a human donor in good health, serving as a control.

This chain joins TRBV20-1 and TRBJ2-7, with D maybe TRBD1 (5 bases). The CDR3 length is 13 residues. Germline V gives CDR1 DFQATT, CDR2 SNEGSKA (reference sequence). CDR3: CSARPGQGEEQYF. CDR3 nucleotides: TGCAGCGCCCGCCCAGGGCAGGGCGAAGAGCAGTACTTC.

At least ten counts were recorded for this clonotype. V is TRBV4-3 and J is TRBJ2-1; D remains ambiguous. The length of the CDR3 is 14 residues. V shed 1 base and J shed 8 bases, with 12 bases lying between them. Germline V gives CDR1 LGHNA, CDR2 YSLEER. The CDR3 spells CASSQVHLLHEQFF. CDR3 sequence (DNA): TGCGCCAGCAGCCAAGTTCATTTGTTGCATGAGCAGTTCTTC.

With regard to this clonotype: At one of its ends the junction is not consistent with the germline gene, which may arise from a read error. The chain joins TRBV7-8 to TRBJ1-3; D remains unclear. The CDR3 extends over 14 amino acids. The germline V gene has CDR1 SGHVS and CDR2 FQNEAQ. CDR3 DNA sequence: TGTGCCAGCAGTGCAGACAAAGGAGGAAACTCCATTTATTTT. This sequence encodes CASSADKGGNSIYF.

The sample holds many counts of this clonotype. This rearrangement joins TRBV5-1 to TRBJ1-4, with a possible D match to TRBD1 (6 bases). Trimming pared 0 bases from V and 8 bases from J, leaving 14 bases between. The CDR3 has 15 residues. Germline values: CDR1 SGHRS, CDR2 YFSETQ. CDR3: CASSLVAQGNEKLFF. The CDR3 DNA reads TGCGCCAGCAGCTTGGTAGCTCAGGGGAACGAAAAACTGTTTTTT.

In regard to this clonotype: This clone may be a read error of a much larger clone one base away. The V and J genes are TRBV4-1 and TRBJ1-1; D might be TRBD1 (5 bases). Germline V gives CDR1 MGHRA, CDR2 YSYEKL. CDR3 length: 15 amino acids. This chain's CDR3 is CASSHQGGVDTEASF. CDR3 bases: TGCGCCAGCAGCCATCAGGGCGGGGTTGACACTGAAGCTTCCTTT.

As regards this clonotype: The junction shows a germline mismatch at one end, possibly a read error. The chain carries TRBV9 and TRBJ1-1; D gene ambiguous. Germline CDR1 reads SGDLS; CDR2 reads YYNGEE. CDR3 size: 14 residues. CDR3 amino acids: CASSRRRLDGDPVF. The CDR3 DNA reads TGTGCCAGCAGCCGGCGACGCCTTGACGGAGACCCAGTCTTT.

V and J are TRBV20-1 and TRBJ1-2; D gene ambiguous. The CDR3 is 11 residues long. Trimming removed 3 bases at V and 8 bases at J, with 10 bases between. Germline-derived CDR1 and CDR2 are DFQATT and SNEGSKA (reference sequence). CDR3 in amino acids: CSARLGPGYTF. CDR3 coding DNA: TGCAGTGCTAGGTTAGGCCCGGGCTACACCTTC.

This sequence joins TRBV20-1 and TRBJ2-4; tentatively, D is TRBD2 (5 bases). The end of the DNA is better explained by TRBJ2-7, so the J call may be wrong. This CDR3 region has 13 residues. Germline CDR1 reads DFQATT; CDR2 reads SNEGSKA (reference sequence). CDR3 in DNA: TGCAGTGCTATCCCGGGGAGCTCCTACGAGCAGTACTTC. It codes for CSAIPGSSYEQYF.

The chain is built from TRBV7-2 and TRBJ2-5, with D possibly matching TRBD2 (5 bases). The CDR3 has 14 residues. Trimming took off 11 bases at V and 3 bases at J, with 19 bases between the two ends. CDR1 SGHTA and CDR2 FQGNSA come from the germline V gene. The CDR3 nucleotides read TGTGCCTGGAGTGCAGGAGGAAAGGAAGAGACCCAGTACTTC. It translates to CAWSAGGKEETQYF.

This clonotype has more than one count but fewer than ten. V and J are TRBV7-2 and TRBJ1-1; 7 bases align to TRBD1. V trimming: 8 bases; J trimming: 4 bases; junction bases outside the gene matches: 7. The CDR3 contains 13 residues. Germline lookup yields CDR1 SGHTA and CDR2 FQGNSA. In nucleotides, the CDR3 is TGTGCCAGCCTCCAGGGGGGGTTCACTGAAGCTTTCTTT. Amino acids: CASLQGGFTEAFF. Complete variable domain (other parts from reference TRBV7-2 and TRBJ1-1): GAGVSQSPSNKVTEKGKDVELRCDPISGHTALYWYRQSLGQGLEFLIYFQGNSAPDKSGLPSDRFSAERTGGSVSTLTIQRTQQEDSAVYLCASLQGGFTEAFFGQGTRLTVV.

The chain employs TRBV7-9 and TRBJ2-7, with D hard to call. CDR3 length equals 10 residues. The germline gives CDR1 SEHNR, CDR2 FQNEAQ (reference sequence). V was cut by 7 bases and J by 3 bases, with 4 bases left in between. Here the CDR3 reads CASMNYEQYF. The CDR3 DNA reads TGTGCCAGCATGAACTACGAGCAGTACTTC. The variable domain in full, completed from reference TRBV7-9 and TRBJ2-7, reads DTGVSQNPRHKITKRGQNVTFRCDPISEHNRLYWYRQTLGQGPEFLTYFQNEAQLEKSRLLSDRFSAERPKGSFSTLEIQRTEQGDSAMYLCASMNYEQYFGPGTRLTVT.

The rearrangement uses TRBV7-2 and TRBJ2-7; D gene uncertain. Deletions cut 5 bases from V and 7 bases from J, with 21 bases between. The CDR3 sequence is 15 residues long. The germline gives CDR1 SGHTA, CDR2 FQGNSA. The CDR3 coding sequence is TGTGCCAGCAGCACAGCAGCTAAGGGAACACTGGAGCAGTACTTC. Its translation is CASSTAAKGTLEQYF. The full variable domain, in which reference TRBV7-2 and TRBJ2-7 provide the parts outside the CDR3, is GAGVSQSPSNKVTEKGKDVELRCDPISGHTALYWYRQSLGQGLEFLIYFQGNSAPDKSGLPSDRFSAERTGGSVSTLTIQRTQQEDSAVYLCASSTAAKGTLEQYFGPGTRLTVT.

This clonotype appeared a single time. One junction end disagrees with the germline gene, perhaps due to a read error. The gene calls are TRBV5-1 and TRBJ1-2; 7 bases line up with TRBD1. This CDR3 comprises 13 residues. Germline V lookup: CDR1 SGHRS, CDR2 YFSETQ. The CDR3 is CASSPRRGLGYTF. The CDR3 DNA is TGTGCCAGCAGCCCAAGGAGGGGGCTTGGCTACACCTTC.

The chain couples TRBV6-1 to TRBJ2-7; D is perhaps TRBD1 or TRBD2 (7 bases each). The CDR3 covers 15 residues. Germline CDR1 and CDR2: MNHNS and SASEGT. V lost 2 bases, J lost 10 bases, and 21 bases lay in between. CDR3 DNA sequence: TGTGCCAGCAGTGAACCGGCCACAGGGGAGGGCGGACAGTACTTC. Residues: CASSEPATGEGGQYF.

This clonotype was seen many times. V and J are TRBV5-1 and TRBJ1-1; no firm D call. This CDR3 has 14 amino acids. From germline, CDR1 is SGHRS and CDR2 YFSETQ. Trimming took off 4 bases at V and 12 bases at J, with 22 bases between the two ends. DNA for the CDR3: TGCGCCAGCAGCCCCACCGAAACAGTGGGTATGACTTTCTTT. Translation: CASSPTETVGMTFF.

This clonotype was observed a few times. It is likely a read error, because the conserved phenylalanine at the end of the CDR3 is missing. It is unclear where the CDR3 begins or ends on the DNA, so no DNA is shown, and the CDR3 is as TCRdb lists it. The rearrangement joins TRBV7-8 to TRBJ1-1; the listed D gene, TRBD1, was not tested against the DNA. Germline CDR1 reads SGHVS; CDR2 reads FQNEAQ. The CDR3 extends over 12 residues, inclusive of both ends. This CDR3 is CASSLAQGSMDT.

V and J are TRBV11-2 and TRBJ2-1, with 8 bases that match TRBD2. The V gene's germline CDR1 is SGHAT and CDR2 FQNNGV. The CDR3 spans 14 residues. V lost 6 bases to trimming and J lost 6 bases; unmatched junction nucleotides: 7. CDR3 in amino acids: CASRNIAGINEQFF. In nucleotides, the CDR3 is TGTGCCAGCAGAAACATAGCGGGGATCAATGAGCAGTTCTTC.

This chain uses TRBV29-1 with TRBJ2-3; D unclear. CDR3 length equals 11 residues. The germline gives CDR1 SQVTM, CDR2 ANQGSEA. V was clipped by 6 bases and J by 9 bases, with 13 bases between them. CDR3 in DNA: TGCAGCGTAGAACAGCCTAGAACGCAGTATTTT. Amino acid sequence: CSVEQPRTQYF.

The genes are TRBV6-6 and TRBJ1-3, with TRBD1 identical over 10 bases. The CDR3 totals 15 residues. Germline assignment: CDR1 MNHNY and CDR2 SVGAGI (reference sequence). J lost 4 bases, V lost 8 bases, and 8 bases had no gene match. The CDR3 DNA is TGTGCCAGCCTAGCCGACAGGGGGCTAGGAAACACCATATATTTT. As protein: CASLADRGLGNTIYF.